This T cell receptor beta chain stems from a study of PD-1 blockade in classical Hodgkin lymphoma. Patients all relapsed after autologous stem cell transplantation, and there was variation in brentuximab vedotin exposure. Under best response, outcomes were complete response, partial response or progressive disease. Repertoires were generated with immunoSEQ multiplex PCR, while TCRdb's copy carries only in-frame clones and drops some. The sample contains roughly 13,000 clones, 80% to 85% of which appear only once. The CDR3 loop spans 16 amino acids. Trimming cost V 5 bases and J 3 bases, with 16 bases left between them. Per germline, CDR1 MDHEN and CDR2 SYDVKM.

This sample comprised peripheral blood mononuclear cells (PBMCs), obtained at baseline. The V gene is TRBV28, the J gene TRBJ1-4, with D tentatively TRBD1 (6 bases). The TCR was taken from a human donor with classical Hodgkin lymphoma. CDR3 sequence (DNA): TGTGCCAGCAGTCTCTCCCAGACAGGTCCTAATGAAAAACTGTTTTTT. This sequence encodes CASSLSQTGPNEKLFF.